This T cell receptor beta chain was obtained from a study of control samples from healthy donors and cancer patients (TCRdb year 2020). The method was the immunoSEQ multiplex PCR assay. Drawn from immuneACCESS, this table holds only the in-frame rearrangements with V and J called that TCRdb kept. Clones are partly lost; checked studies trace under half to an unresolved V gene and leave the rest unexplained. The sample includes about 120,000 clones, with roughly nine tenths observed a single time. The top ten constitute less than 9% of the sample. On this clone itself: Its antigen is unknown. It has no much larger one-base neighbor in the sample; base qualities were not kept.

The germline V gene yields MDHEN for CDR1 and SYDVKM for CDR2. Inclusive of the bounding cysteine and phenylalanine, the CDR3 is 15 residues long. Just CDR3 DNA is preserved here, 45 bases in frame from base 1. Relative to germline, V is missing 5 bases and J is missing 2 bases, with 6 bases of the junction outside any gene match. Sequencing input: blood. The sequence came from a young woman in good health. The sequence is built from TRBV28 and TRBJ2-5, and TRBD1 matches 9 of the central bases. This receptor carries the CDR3 CASSEYRGLQETQYF. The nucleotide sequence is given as TGTGCCAGCAGTGAATACAGGGGGCTGCAAGAGACCCAGTACTTC.